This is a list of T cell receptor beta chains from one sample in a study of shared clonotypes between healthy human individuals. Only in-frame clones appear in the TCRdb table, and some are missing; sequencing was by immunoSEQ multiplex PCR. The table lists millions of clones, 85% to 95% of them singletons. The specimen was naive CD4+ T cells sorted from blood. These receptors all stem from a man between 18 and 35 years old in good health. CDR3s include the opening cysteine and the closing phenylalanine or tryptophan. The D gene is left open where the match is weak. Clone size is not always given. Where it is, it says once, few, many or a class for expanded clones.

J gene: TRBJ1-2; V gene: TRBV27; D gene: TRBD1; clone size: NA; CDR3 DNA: TGTGCCAGCCGGAATGCGGGACAGGGGGCAAATGGCTACACCTTC; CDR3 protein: CASRNAGQGANGYTF
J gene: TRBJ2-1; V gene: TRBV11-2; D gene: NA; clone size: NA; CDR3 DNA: TGTGCCAGCAGCTTAGGGGAGACGGGGTACAATGAGCAGTTCTTC; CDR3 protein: CASSLGETGYNEQFF
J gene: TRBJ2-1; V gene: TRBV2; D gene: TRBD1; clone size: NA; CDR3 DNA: TGTGCCAGCAGTGAAAGCCGACAGGGCGGCTACAATGAGCAGTTCTTC; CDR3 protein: CASSESRQGGYNEQFF
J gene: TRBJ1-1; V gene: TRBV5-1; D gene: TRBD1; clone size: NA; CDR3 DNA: TGCGCCAGCAGCTTGAGGATTTGGGACAGGGGGCACACTGAAGCTTTCTTT; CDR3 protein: CASSLRIWDRGHTEAFF
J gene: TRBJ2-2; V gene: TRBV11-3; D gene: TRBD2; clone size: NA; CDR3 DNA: TGTGCCAGCACCACCAGAACTAGCGGGGGACCGAACACCGGGGAGCTGTTTTTT; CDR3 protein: CASTTRTSGGPNTGELFF
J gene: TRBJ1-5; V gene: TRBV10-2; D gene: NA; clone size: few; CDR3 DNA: TGCGCCAGCAGTGAGTCGGGGACCAATCAGCCCCAGCATTTT; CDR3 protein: CASSESGTNQPQHF
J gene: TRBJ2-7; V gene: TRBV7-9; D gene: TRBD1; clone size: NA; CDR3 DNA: TGTGCCAGCAGCCCGACAGGGTACGAGCAGTACTTC; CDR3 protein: CASSPTGYEQYF
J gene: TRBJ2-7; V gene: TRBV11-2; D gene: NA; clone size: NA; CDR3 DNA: TGTGCCAGCAGCGCTGGGACCTACTACGAGCAGTACTTC; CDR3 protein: CASSAGTYYEQYF
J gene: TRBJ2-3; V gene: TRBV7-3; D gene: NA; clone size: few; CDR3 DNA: TGTGCCAGCAGCTTAAGATCGTCAGATACGCAGTATTTT; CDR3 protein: CASSLRSSDTQYF
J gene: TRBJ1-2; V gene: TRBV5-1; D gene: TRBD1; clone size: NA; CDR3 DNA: TGCGCCAGCAGGCAGAGGGGGGACAGGGTTGACTATGGCTACACCTTC; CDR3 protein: CASRQRGDRVDYGYTF
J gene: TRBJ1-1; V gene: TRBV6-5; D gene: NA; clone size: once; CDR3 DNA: TGTGCCAGCAGGAGGGGAGGACTCTCGCACACTGAAGCTTTCTTT; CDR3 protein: CASRRGGLSHTEAFF
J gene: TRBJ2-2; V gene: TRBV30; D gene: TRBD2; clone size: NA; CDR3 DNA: TGTGCCTGGGCCACCGGGAGGCGGACCGGGGAGCTGTTTTTT; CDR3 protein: CAWATGRRTGELFF
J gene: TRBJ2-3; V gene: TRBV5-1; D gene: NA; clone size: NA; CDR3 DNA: TGCGCCAGCAGCAGGGGGGGCGATACGCAGTATTTT; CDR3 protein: CASSRGGDTQYF